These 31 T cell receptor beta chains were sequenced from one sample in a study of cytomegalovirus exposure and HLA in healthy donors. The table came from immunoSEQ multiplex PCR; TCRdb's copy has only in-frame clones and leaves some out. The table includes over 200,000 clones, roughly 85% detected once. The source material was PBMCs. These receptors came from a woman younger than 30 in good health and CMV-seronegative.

The chain's CDR3 is CASSVERAYNEQFF. CDR3 sequence (DNA): TGTGCCAGCAGCGTAGAGAGGGCCTACAATGAGCAGTTCTTC. The V gene is TRBV9, the J gene TRBJ2-1; possible D gene TRBD2, 5 bases. The germline V gene has CDR1 SGDLS and CDR2 YYNGEE. The V gene lost 0 bases and the J gene lost 2 bases, with 6 bases spanning the gap. The CDR3 loop spans 14 amino acids.

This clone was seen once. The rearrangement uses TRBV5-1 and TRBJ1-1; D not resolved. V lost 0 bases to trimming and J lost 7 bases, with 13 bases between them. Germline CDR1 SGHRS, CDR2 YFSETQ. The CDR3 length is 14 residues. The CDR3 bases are TGCGCCAGCAGCTTGGAAGGCGTTCCGATTGAAGCTTTCTTT. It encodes CASSLEGVPIEAFF. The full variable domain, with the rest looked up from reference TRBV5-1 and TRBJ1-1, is KAGVTQTPRYLIKTRGQQVTLSCSPISGHRSVSWYQQTPGQGLQFLFEYFSETQRNKGNFPGRFSGRQFSNSRSEMNVSTLELGDSALYLCASSLEGVPIEAFFGQGTRLTVV.

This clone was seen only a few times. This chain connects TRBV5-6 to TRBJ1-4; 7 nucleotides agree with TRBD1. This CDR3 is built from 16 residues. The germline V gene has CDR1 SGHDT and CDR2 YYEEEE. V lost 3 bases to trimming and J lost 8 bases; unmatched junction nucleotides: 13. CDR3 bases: TGTGCCAGCAGCTCCTTTAGACAGGGCGGAAACGAAAAACTGTTTTTT. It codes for CASSSFRQGGNEKLFF.

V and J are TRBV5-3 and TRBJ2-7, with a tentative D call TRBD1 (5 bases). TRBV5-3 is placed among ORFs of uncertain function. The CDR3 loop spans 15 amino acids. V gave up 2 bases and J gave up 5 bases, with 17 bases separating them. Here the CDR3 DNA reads TGTGCCAGAAGCTTCCTTGGTAGGGGCATGGACGAGCAGTACTTC. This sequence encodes CARSFLGRGMDEQYF.

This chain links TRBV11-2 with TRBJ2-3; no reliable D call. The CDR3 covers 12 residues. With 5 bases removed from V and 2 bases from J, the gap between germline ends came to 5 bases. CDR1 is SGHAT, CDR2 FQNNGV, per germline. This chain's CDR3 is CASSRHTDTQYF. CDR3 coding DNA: TGTGCCAGCAGCCGGCACACAGATACGCAGTATTTT.

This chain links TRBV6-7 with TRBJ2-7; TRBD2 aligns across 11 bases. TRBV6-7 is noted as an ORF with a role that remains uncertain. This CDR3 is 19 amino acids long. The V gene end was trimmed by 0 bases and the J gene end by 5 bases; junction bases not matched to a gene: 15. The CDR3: CASSYSGPSGRPQSHEQYF. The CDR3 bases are TGTGCCAGCAGTTACTCCGGCCCTAGCGGGAGGCCCCAAAGCCACGAGCAGTACTTC.

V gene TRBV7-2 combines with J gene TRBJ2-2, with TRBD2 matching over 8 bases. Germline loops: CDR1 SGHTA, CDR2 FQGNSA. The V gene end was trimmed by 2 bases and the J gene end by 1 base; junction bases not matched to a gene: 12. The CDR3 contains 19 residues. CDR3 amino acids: CASSLRQSLAGMNTGELFF. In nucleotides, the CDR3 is TGTGCCAGCAGCTTAAGGCAATCTTTAGCGGGAATGAACACCGGGGAGCTGTTTTTT.

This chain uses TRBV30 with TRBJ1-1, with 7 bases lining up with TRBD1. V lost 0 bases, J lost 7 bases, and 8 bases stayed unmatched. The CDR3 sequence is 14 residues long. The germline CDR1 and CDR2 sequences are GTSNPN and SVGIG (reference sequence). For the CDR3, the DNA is TGTGCCTGGAGTGTAGCACTCGGGGACAGTGAAGCTTTCTTT. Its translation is CAWSVALGDSEAFF.

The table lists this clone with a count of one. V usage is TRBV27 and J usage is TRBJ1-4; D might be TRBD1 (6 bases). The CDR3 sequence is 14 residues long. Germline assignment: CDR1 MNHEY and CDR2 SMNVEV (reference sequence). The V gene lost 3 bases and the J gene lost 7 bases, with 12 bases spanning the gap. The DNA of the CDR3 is TGTGCCAGCAGTTTGCGGGGGCCGGGTGAAAAACTGTTTTTT. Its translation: CASSLRGPGEKLFF.

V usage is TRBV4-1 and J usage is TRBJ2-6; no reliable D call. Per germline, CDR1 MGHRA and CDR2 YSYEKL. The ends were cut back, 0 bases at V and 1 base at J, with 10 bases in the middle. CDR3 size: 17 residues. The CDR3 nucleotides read TGCGCCAGCAGCCAAGATTGGCGCAGTTCTGGGGCCAACGTCCTGACTTTC. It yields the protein CASSQDWRSSGANVLTF.

CDR3 in DNA: TGTGCCAGCAGCCCACGTACGAACACCGGGGAGCTGTTTTTT. This sequence encodes CASSPRTNTGELFF. The chain joins TRBV9 to TRBJ2-2; D ambiguous. V was clipped by 4 bases and J by 0 bases, with 7 bases between them. CDR1 is SGDLS, CDR2 YYNGEE, per germline. This CDR3 spans 14 amino acids. Supplemented by reference TRBV9 and TRBJ2-2, the full variable domain reads DSGVTQTPKHLITATGQRVTLRCSPRSGDLSVYWYQQSLDQGLQFLIQYYNGEERAKGNILERFSAQQFPDLHSELNLSSLELGDSALYFCASSPRTNTGELFFGEGSRLTVL.

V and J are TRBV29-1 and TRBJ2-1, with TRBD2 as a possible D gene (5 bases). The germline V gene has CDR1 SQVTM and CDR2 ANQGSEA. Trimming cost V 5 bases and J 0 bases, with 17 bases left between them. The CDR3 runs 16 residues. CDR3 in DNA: TGCAGCGTTCTTGAATCCGGGAAGAGCTCCTACAATGAGCAGTTCTTC. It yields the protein CSVLESGKSSYNEQFF.

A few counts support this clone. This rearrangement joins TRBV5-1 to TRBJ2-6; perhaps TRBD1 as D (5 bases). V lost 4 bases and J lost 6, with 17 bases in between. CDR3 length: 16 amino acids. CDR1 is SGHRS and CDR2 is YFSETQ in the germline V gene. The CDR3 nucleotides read TGCGCCAGCAGCGAAGAGACAGCCCCGGTGGCCAACGTCCTGACTTTC. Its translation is CASSEETAPVANVLTF.

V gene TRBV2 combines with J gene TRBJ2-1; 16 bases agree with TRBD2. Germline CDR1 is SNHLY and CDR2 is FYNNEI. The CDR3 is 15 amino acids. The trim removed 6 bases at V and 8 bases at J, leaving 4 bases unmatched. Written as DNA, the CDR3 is TGTGCCAGCAGACCGGGACTAGCGGGGGGGTATGAGCAGTTCTTC. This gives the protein CASRPGLAGGYEQFF.

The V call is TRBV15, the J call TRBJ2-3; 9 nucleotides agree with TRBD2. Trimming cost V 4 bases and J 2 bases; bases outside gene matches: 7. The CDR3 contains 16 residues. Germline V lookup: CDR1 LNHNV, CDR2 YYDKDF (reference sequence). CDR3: CATSKRLAENTDTQYF. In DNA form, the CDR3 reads TGTGCCACCAGCAAGAGACTAGCGGAGAACACAGATACGCAGTATTTT.

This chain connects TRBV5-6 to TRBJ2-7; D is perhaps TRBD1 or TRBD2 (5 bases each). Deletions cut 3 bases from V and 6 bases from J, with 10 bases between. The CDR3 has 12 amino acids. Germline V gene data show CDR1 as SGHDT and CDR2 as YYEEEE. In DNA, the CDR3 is TGTGCCAGCAGCTCCGTTGGGGGCGAGCAGTACTTC. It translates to CASSSVGGEQYF.

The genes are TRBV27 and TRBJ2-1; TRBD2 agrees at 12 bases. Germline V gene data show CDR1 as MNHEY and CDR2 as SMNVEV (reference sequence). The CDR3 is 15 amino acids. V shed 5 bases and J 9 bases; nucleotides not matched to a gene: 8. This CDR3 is CASSPPSGGAGEQFF. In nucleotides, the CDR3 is TGTGCCAGCAGTCCCCCTAGCGGGGGGGCCGGTGAGCAGTTCTTC.

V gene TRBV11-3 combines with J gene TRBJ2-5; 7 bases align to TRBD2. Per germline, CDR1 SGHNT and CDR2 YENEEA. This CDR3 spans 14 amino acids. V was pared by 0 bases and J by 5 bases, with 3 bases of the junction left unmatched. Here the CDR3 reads CASSLDGGKETQYF. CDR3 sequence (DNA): TGTGCCAGCAGCTTAGACGGGGGGAAGGAGACCCAGTACTTC.

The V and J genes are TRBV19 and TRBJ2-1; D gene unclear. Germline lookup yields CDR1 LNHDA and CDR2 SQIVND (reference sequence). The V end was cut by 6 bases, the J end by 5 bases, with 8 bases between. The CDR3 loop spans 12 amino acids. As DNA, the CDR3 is TGTGCCAGTAGGGGGTGGGACAATGAGCAGTTCTTC. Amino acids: CASRGWDNEQFF.

The CDR3 region has the DNA TGTGCCAGCAGTGAATTGGGGCCGGAGACCCAGTACTTC. This gives the protein CASSELGPETQYF. This sequence joins TRBV25-1 and TRBJ2-5; weak D call: TRBD1 (5 bases). From germline, CDR1 is MGHDK and CDR2 SYGVNS. The CDR3 extends over 13 amino acids. V lost 1 base to trimming and J lost 5 bases, with 8 bases between them.

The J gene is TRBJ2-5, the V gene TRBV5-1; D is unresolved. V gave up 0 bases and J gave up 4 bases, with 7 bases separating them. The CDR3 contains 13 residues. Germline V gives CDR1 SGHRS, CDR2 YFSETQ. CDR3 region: CASSLEVAETQYF. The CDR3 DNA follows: TGCGCCAGCAGCTTGGAAGTGGCAGAGACCCAGTACTTC.

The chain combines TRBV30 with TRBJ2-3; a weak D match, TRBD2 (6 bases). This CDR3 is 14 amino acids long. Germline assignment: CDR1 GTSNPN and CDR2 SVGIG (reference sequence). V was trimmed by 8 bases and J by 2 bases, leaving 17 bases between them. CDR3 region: CAAQGGVITDTQYF. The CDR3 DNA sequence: TGTGCCGCGCAGGGAGGAGTGATCACAGATACGCAGTATTTT. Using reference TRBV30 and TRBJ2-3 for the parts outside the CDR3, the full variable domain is SQTIHQWPATLVQPVGSPLSLECTVEGTSNPNLYWYRQAAGRGLQLLFYSVGIGQISSEVPQNLSASRPQDRQFILSSKKLLLSDSGFYLCAAQGGVITDTQYFGPGTRLTVL.

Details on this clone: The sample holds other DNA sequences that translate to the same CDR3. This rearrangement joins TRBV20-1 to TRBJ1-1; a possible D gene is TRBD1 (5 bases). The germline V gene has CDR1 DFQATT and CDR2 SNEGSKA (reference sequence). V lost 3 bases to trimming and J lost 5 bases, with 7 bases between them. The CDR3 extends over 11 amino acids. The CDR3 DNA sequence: TGCAGTGCTAGTCCAGGGACTGAAGCTTTCTTT. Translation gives CSASPGTEAFF.

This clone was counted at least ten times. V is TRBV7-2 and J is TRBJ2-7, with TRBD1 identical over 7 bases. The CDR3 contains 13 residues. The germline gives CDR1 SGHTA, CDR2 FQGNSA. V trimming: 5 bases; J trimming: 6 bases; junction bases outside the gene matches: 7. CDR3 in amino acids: CASSPTGDGEQYF. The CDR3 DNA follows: TGTGCCAGCAGCCCTACAGGGGATGGCGAGCAGTACTTC.

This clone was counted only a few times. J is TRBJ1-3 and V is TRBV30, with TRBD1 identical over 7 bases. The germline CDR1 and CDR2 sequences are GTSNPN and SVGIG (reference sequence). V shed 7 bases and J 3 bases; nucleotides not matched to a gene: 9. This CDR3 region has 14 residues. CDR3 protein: CAFDRASLGNTIYF. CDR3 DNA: TGTGCCTTTGACAGGGCATCTCTTGGAAACACCATATATTTT.

The CDR3 region is CSVVDGSREAFF. CDR3 nucleotides: TGCAGCGTTGTCGACGGAAGTCGAGAAGCTTTCTTT. The rearrangement joins TRBV29-1 to TRBJ1-1; D unresolved. Germline assignment: CDR1 SQVTM and CDR2 ANQGSEA. Trimming took off 4 bases at V and 8 bases at J, with 14 bases between the two ends. This CDR3 spans 12 amino acids.

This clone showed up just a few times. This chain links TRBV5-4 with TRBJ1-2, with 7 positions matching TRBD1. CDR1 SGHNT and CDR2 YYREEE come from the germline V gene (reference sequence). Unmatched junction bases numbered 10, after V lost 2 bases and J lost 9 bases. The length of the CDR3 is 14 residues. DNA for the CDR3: TGTGCCAGCAGCTTCTCGACAGGGAGCAAGAGCTACACCTTC. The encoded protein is CASSFSTGSKSYTF.

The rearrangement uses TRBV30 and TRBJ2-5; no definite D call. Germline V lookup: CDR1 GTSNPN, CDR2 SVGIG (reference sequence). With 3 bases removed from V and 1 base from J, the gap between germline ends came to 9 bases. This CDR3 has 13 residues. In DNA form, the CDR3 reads TGTGCCTGGAGATGGCGCCGCCAAGAGACCCAGTACTTC. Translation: CAWRWRRQETQYF.

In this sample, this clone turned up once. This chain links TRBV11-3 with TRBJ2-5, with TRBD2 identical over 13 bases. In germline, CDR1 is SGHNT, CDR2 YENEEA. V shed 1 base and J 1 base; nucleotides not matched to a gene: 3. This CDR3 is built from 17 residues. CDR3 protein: CASSLGLAGGIQETQYF. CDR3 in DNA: TGTGCCAGCAGCTTAGGACTAGCGGGGGGTATCCAAGAGACCCAGTACTTC.

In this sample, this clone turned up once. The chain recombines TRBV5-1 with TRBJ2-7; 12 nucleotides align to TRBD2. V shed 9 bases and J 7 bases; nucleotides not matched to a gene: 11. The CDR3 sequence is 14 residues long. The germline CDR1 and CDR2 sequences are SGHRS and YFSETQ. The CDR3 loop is CATKRTSGMREQYF. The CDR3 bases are TGCGCCACAAAAAGGACTAGCGGGATGAGGGAGCAGTACTTC.

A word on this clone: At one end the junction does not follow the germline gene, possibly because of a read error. CDR3 residues: CAGRNRADYGYTF. In DNA form, the CDR3 reads TGTGCCGGCAGGAACAGGGCGGACTATGGCTACACCTTC. V usage is TRBV28 and J usage is TRBJ1-2, with D possibly TRBD1 on 6 matching bases. The CDR3 contains 13 residues. Germline CDR1 MDHEN, CDR2 SYDVKM.